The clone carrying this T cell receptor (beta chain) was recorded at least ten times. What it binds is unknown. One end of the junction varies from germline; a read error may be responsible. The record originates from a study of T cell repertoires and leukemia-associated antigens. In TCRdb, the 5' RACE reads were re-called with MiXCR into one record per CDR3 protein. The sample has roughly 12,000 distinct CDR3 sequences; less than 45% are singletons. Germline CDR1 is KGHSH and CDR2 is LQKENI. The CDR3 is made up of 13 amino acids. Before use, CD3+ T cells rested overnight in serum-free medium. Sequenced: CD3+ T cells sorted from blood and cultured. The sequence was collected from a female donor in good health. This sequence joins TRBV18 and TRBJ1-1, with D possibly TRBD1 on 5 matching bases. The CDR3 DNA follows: TGTGCCGGCTCAACCGGGACTCAACCTGAAGCTTTCTTT. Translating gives CAGSTGTQPEAFF.